These 22 T cell receptor beta chains were all obtained from the same sample, sequenced in a study of T cells in localized non-small cell lung cancer. Profiled with immunoSEQ multiplex PCR; TCRdb holds only in-frame clones, not every one. The table lists roughly 2,800 clones, roughly 20% of them singletons. The input for sequencing was normal lung tissue next to the tumor, taken before any cancer treatment. The receptor source for this set is a woman between 35 and 75 years old with stage I lung adenocarcinoma.

This clone was seen only a few times. The CDR3 bases are TGTGCCAGCAAGAAGCAAGGTGGAAATGGCTACACCTTC. This gives the protein CASKKQGGNGYTF. The chain has TRBV6-8 and TRBJ1-2; no definite D call. The CDR3 has 13 residues. CDR1 and CDR2 (germline): MNHGY, SAAAGT. The ends were cut back, 7 bases at V and 6 bases at J, with 15 bases in the middle.

The J gene is TRBJ1-5, the V gene TRBV6-1, with D perhaps TRBD1 (6 bases). Trimming left V 0 bases short and J 0 bases short, with 6 bases between. The CDR3 extends over 15 amino acids. The germline gives CDR1 MNHNS, CDR2 SASEGT. CDR3 amino acids: CASSEAGGSNQPQHF. The CDR3 nucleotides are TGTGCCAGCAGTGAAGCAGGGGGTAGCAATCAGCCCCAGCATTTT.

In DNA, the CDR3 is TGTGCCAGCAGCCAAGGGGCCGCGACTAGCGGCTACGAGCAGTACTTC. It is translated as CASSQGAATSGYEQYF. The chain has TRBV14 and TRBJ2-7; 9 bases fit TRBD2. Germline lookup yields CDR1 SGHDN and CDR2 FVKESK. The CDR3 length is 16 residues. V shed 1 base and J 3 bases; nucleotides not matched to a gene: 7.

This clone was counted between two and nine times. The chain is built from TRBV9 and TRBJ1-4, with 8 bases fitting TRBD1. In germline, CDR1 is SGDLS, CDR2 YYNGEE. There are 16 residues in the CDR3. After removal of 4 bases from V and 3 bases from J, the junction contained 8 bases not matched to a gene. The CDR3 coding sequence is TGTGCCAGCAGCCCCCGGACAGGGTCTTCTAATGAAAAACTGTTTTTT. It yields the protein CASSPRTGSSNEKLFF.

This clone is deemed medium-sized. The chain recombines TRBV11-3 with TRBJ2-1, with D possibly TRBD1 on 6 matching bases. The CDR3 contains 16 residues. Trimming shortened V by 1 base and J by 9 bases, and 19 bases separated the two germline ends. From germline, CDR1 is SGHNT and CDR2 YENEEA. This CDR3 reads CASSLVQGRGAGEQFF. The CDR3 DNA follows: TGTGCCAGCAGCTTAGTCCAGGGGCGAGGGGCTGGTGAGCAGTTCTTC. The full variable domain, rest sourced from reference TRBV11-3 and TRBJ2-1, is EAGVVQSPRYKIIEKKQPVAFWCNPISGHNTLYWYLQNLGQGPELLIRYENEEAVDDSQLPKDRFSAERLKGVDSTLKIQPAELGDSAVYLCASSLVQGRGAGEQFFGPGTRLTVL.

This clone was found a few times. The chain uses TRBV6-8 and TRBJ2-6, with D perhaps given as TRBD1 or TRBD2 (5 bases each). Trimming pared 2 bases from V and 4 bases from J, leaving 12 bases between. This CDR3 has 16 residues. The germline V gene encodes CDR1 MNHGY and CDR2 SAAAGT. CDR3 coding DNA: TGTGCCAGCAGTTACAAACCCGGGACCGGGGCCAACGTCCTGACTTTC. Translated: CASSYKPGTGANVLTF.

V is TRBV18 and J is TRBJ1-3, with D unclear. Trimming removed 3 bases from V and 3 bases from J, with 9 bases in between. The CDR3 spans 14 residues. Germline values: CDR1 KGHSH, CDR2 LQKENI. DNA of the CDR3: TGTGCCAGCTCACCTTGGGGTGTTGGAAACACCATATATTTT. It codes for CASSPWGVGNTIYF.

In DNA form, the CDR3 reads TGTGCCAGCAGTTCCGGACTAGCGGGAGGGCCTGGCAATGAGCAGTTCTTC. The encoded protein is CASSSGLAGGPGNEQFF. This rearrangement joins TRBV6-8 to TRBJ2-1; 15 bases are shared with TRBD2. V shed 4 bases, J shed 6 bases, and the junction held 7 bases outside the gene matches. The CDR3 length is 17 residues. Per germline, CDR1 MNHGY and CDR2 SAAAGT.

The chain carries TRBV9 and TRBJ2-7; 15 positions agree with TRBD2. Germline V CDR1 and CDR2: SGDLS, YYNGEE. The CDR3 sequence is 13 residues long. J was trimmed by 7 bases and V by 7 bases; bases with no gene match: 3. In DNA form, the CDR3 reads TGTGCCAGCGGACTAGCGGGAGGGGGAGAGCAGTACTTC. Its translation: CASGLAGGGEQYF.

This clone appeared a few times. The V gene is TRBV9, the J gene TRBJ2-2; weak D call: TRBD1 (6 bases). In germline, CDR1 is SGDLS, CDR2 YYNGEE. V lost 3 bases and J 5 bases, leaving 17 bases between the germline ends. The CDR3 loop spans 16 amino acids. CDR3 DNA: TGTGCCAGCAGCGAGTTGACAGGAATGAGAACCGGGGAGCTGTTTTTT. Its translation: CASSELTGMRTGELFF.

This rearrangement joins TRBV5-1 to TRBJ2-5, with TRBD1 as a possible D gene (6 bases). CDR3 size: 16 residues. CDR1 SGHRS and CDR2 YFSETQ come from the germline V gene. Between the trimmed V and J ends, which lost 3 bases and 1 base, there was a span of 16 bases. The CDR3: CASSWGGQLPQETQYF. The CDR3 DNA reads TGCGCCAGCAGCTGGGGTGGACAGTTACCCCAAGAGACCCAGTACTTC.

This clone was counted between two and nine times. This chain links TRBV19 with TRBJ2-7; 12 bases align to TRBD2. This CDR3 has 13 amino acids. Trimming at V came to 10 bases and at J to 5 bases, leaving 6 bases not matched to a gene. Germline CDR1 reads LNHDA; CDR2 reads SQIVND (reference sequence). This chain's CDR3 is CATGLAGINEQYF. As DNA, the CDR3 is TGTGCCACCGGACTAGCGGGAATCAACGAGCAGTACTTC. Full variable domain (remainder filled in from reference TRBV19 and TRBJ2-7): DGGITQSPKYLFRKEGQNVTLSCEQNLNHDAMYWYRQDPGQGLRLIYYSQIVNDFQKGDIAEGYSVSREKKESFPLTVTSAQKNPTAFYLCATGLAGINEQYFGPGTRLTVT.

By share of the sample, this clone is medium-sized. The chain uses TRBV11-3 and TRBJ2-7; perhaps TRBD2 as D (5 bases). The CDR3 spans 14 residues. Germline CDR1 reads SGHNT; CDR2 reads YENEEA. V was pared by 3 bases and J by 6 bases, with 15 bases between. The DNA for the CDR3 is TGTGCCAGCAGCTTGATGGCTAGCCGTGGCGAGCAGTACTTC. This encodes CASSLMASRGEQYF.

The chain uses TRBV4-1 and TRBJ1-1; 8 nucleotides match TRBD1. The V segment lost 0 bases and the J segment 5 bases; nucleotides outside the gene matches: 11. The CDR3 consists of 17 residues. Germline CDR1 MGHRA, CDR2 YSYEKL. The CDR3 protein is CASSQDLGQGRKTEAFF. The CDR3 nucleotides are TGCGCCAGCAGCCAAGACCTAGGACAGGGTAGGAAAACTGAAGCTTTCTTT.

The chain is built from TRBV7-6 and TRBJ2-6, with a tentative D call TRBD1 (5 bases). This CDR3 region has 14 residues. V was trimmed by 3 bases and J by 2 bases, leaving 5 bases between them. Germline-derived CDR1 and CDR2 are SGHVS and FNYEAQ. For the CDR3, the DNA is TGTGCCAGCAGCTTGGGGCCTGGGGCCAACGTCCTGACTTTC. Its protein is CASSLGPGANVLTF.

This clone occurred a few times. V and J are TRBV28 and TRBJ2-1, with D perhaps TRBD1 or TRBD2 (6 bases each). Germline lookup yields CDR1 MDHEN and CDR2 SYDVKM. This CDR3 is 14 amino acids long. Trimming took 2 bases from V and 7 from J, leaving 12 bases between them. The CDR3 sequence is CASSLGGRGNEQFF. CDR3 DNA sequence: TGTGCCAGCAGTTTAGGGGGGCGCGGGAATGAGCAGTTCTTC. The full variable domain, in which reference TRBV28 and TRBJ2-1 provide the parts outside the CDR3, is DVKVTQSSRYLVKRTGEKVFLECVQDMDHENMFWYRQDPGLGLRLIYFSYDVKMKEKGDIPEGYSVSREKKERFSLILESASTNQTSMYLCASSLGGRGNEQFFGPGTRLTVL.

This clone is medium-sized in the sample. The rearrangement uses TRBV11-3 and TRBJ2-4, with D perhaps matching TRBD1 or TRBD2 (5 bases each). Germline CDR1 SGHNT, CDR2 YENEEA. V was cut by 5 bases and J by 6 bases, with 14 bases left in between. The CDR3 has 14 amino acids. In DNA form, the CDR3 reads TGTGCCAGCAGCCCCGGACTTGGGGGAAACATTCAGTACTTC. It codes for CASSPGLGGNIQYF.

The chain is built from TRBV14 and TRBJ1-2; TRBD1 aligns across 8 bases. Germline CDR1 reads SGHDN; CDR2 reads FVKESK. The V gene end was trimmed by 0 bases and the J gene end by 14 bases; junction bases not matched to a gene: 8. There are 13 residues in the CDR3. CDR3 sequence reads: CASSQDRARGPTF. CDR3 DNA sequence: TGTGCCAGCAGCCAAGATCGGGCCAGGGGGCCAACCTTC.

This clone came up a few times. V and J are TRBV28 and TRBJ2-5, with 14 bases identical to TRBD2. CDR1 and CDR2 from the germline V gene are MDHEN and SYDVKM. V gave up 0 bases and J gave up 5 bases; unmatched junction bases: 5. The CDR3 has 17 amino acids. The CDR3 protein is CASSLWTSGRATETQYF. The DNA of the CDR3 is TGTGCCAGCAGTTTATGGACTAGCGGGAGGGCCACTGAGACCCAGTACTTC.

The V and J genes are TRBV30 and TRBJ2-7; 9 positions match TRBD1. J gave up 0 bases and V 1 base, and 7 bases lay outside the gene matches. This CDR3 region has 16 residues. The germline CDR1 and CDR2 sequences are GTSNPN and SVGIG (reference sequence). The CDR3 sequence is CAWSAPTGGGSYEQYF. Here the CDR3 DNA reads TGTGCCTGGAGTGCCCCGACAGGGGGGGGCTCCTACGAGCAGTACTTC.

The V gene is TRBV11-3, the J gene TRBJ1-4; 7 bases fit TRBD1. V lost 0 bases and J lost 5; bases outside the gene matches: 3. From germline, CDR1 is SGHNT and CDR2 YENEEA. CDR3 length: 15 residues. The CDR3 DNA sequence: TGTGCCAGCAGCTTAGAGGGACAGCCAAATGAAAAACTGTTTTTT. Protein sequence: CASSLEGQPNEKLFF.

This clone is categorized as large. This rearrangement joins TRBV6-8 to TRBJ2-7; 9 bases fit TRBD1. With 10 bases clipped from V and 1 base from J, the junction kept 5 bases outside the gene matches. This CDR3 region has 13 residues. Germline V gene data show CDR1 as MNHGY and CDR2 as SAAAGT. The CDR3 coding sequence is TGTGCCAATCCGGACAGGGGTTCCTACGAGCAGTACTTC. Translated, it gives CANPDRGSYEQYF.